This T cell receptor beta chain was obtained from a study of beta chain features in type 1 diabetes. Background on the study: Comparable age, gender and cell yields were observed in patients relative to healthy donors.

Sorting with CD45RO/CCR7/CD25/CD127/CD95/CD27 yielded naive, central memory, regulatory and stem-like memory CD4+ cells. Expressed TCRB transcripts were sequenced after all isolated RNA was converted to cDNA. Roughly 3.4 million reads per sample on average were obtained from naive, central memory and regulatory T cell samples. Repertoires were generated with immunoSEQ multiplex PCR, while TCRdb's copy carries only in-frame clones and drops some. Of approximately 730,000 clones listed, under 15% are singletons. This CDR3 region has 15 residues. Between the trimmed V and J ends, which lost 0 bases and 5 bases, there was a span of 12 bases. Germline assignment: CDR1 SGHRS and CDR2 YFSETQ. A remark on this clone: The antigen is not known.

Study outcomes and limitations: Researchers report that Type 1 diabetes patients had moderately but significantly shorter TCRB CDR3s across all four CD4+ subsets.

Specimen: naive CD4+ T cells from blood. This receptor was obtained from a man between 18 and 35 years old with type 1 diabetes. The rearrangement uses TRBV5-1 and TRBJ2-1; D is perhaps TRBD2 (6 bases). Here the CDR3 reads CASSLVTSSDNEQFF. DNA for the CDR3: TGCGCCAGCAGCTTGGTCACTAGCTCTGACAATGAGCAGTTCTTC.